One sample yielded the 17 T cell receptor beta chains listed below, sequenced in a study of PD-1 blockade in classical Hodgkin lymphoma. Measured with immunoSEQ multiplex PCR; TCRdb has only the in-frame clones, and not every one. The sample has around 850 clones, 60% to 85% seen once. In every patient, relapse followed autologous stem cell transplantation, while exposure to brentuximab vedotin differed. The source was peripheral blood mononuclear cells (PBMCs), collected at baseline. The receptors were gathered from a human donor with classical Hodgkin lymphoma.

This chain joins TRBV7-9 and TRBJ2-2; D not resolved. The CDR3 is made up of 10 amino acids. Germline lookup yields CDR1 SEHNR and CDR2 FQNEAQ (reference sequence). Deletions cut 10 bases from V and 3 bases from J, with 3 bases between. The CDR3 bases are TGTGCCACCCACACCGGGGAGCTGTTTTTT. It translates to CATHTGELFF.

This chain's CDR3 is CASSYSRQGTYEQYF. In nucleotides, the CDR3 is TGTGCCAGCAGTTACTCCCGACAGGGAACCTACGAGCAGTACTTC. The gene calls are TRBV6-5 and TRBJ2-7; 7 positions match TRBD1. The germline V gene has CDR1 MNHEY and CDR2 SVGAGI. The length of the CDR3 is 15 residues. With 0 bases clipped from V and 2 bases from J, the junction kept 4 bases outside the gene matches.

This chain uses TRBV5-4 with TRBJ2-1; possibly TRBD2 for D (5 bases). Trimming removed 4 bases at V and 10 bases at J, with 15 bases between. Germline-derived CDR1 and CDR2 are SGHNT and YYREEE (reference sequence). The CDR3 is made up of 13 amino acids. Written as DNA, the CDR3 is TGTGCCAGCAGCCCTAGCAGACTTGAGGAGCAGTTCTTC. Translating it yields CASSPSRLEEQFF.

The chain is built from TRBV28 and TRBJ1-2; the D is unclear. The CDR3 totals 12 residues. CDR1 and CDR2 from the germline V gene are MDHEN and SYDVKM. V shed 1 base and J shed 5 bases, with 5 bases lying between them. CDR3 region: CASSLSEYGYTF. CDR3 coding DNA: TGTGCCAGCAGTTTATCCGAATATGGCTACACCTTC.

This clone has just a few counts. The rearrangement links TRBV18 to TRBJ1-6; TRBD1 is a possible D gene (6 bases). The CDR3 has 13 amino acids. The V end lost 1 base, the J end lost 14 bases, and 12 bases lay between the germline ends. In germline, CDR1 is KGHSH, CDR2 LQKENI. The CDR3 DNA is TGTGCCAGCTCACCACGGGGTCAGGGGTCCCTCCACTTT. It translates to CASSPRGQGSLHF.

This clone is a singleton in its sample. The rearrangement joins TRBV18 to TRBJ2-5; D unclear. The CDR3 runs to 15 residues. Germline CDR1 and CDR2: KGHSH and LQKENI. V lost 0 bases and J 5 bases, leaving 13 bases between the germline ends. The CDR3 spells CASSPPSRGGETQYF. The CDR3 DNA follows: TGTGCCAGCTCACCACCATCTCGAGGCGGCGAGACCCAGTACTTC. The full variable domain, rest sourced from reference TRBV18 and TRBJ2-5, is NAGVMQNPRHLVRRRGQEARLRCSPMKGHSHVYWYRQLPEEGLKFMVYLQKENIIDESGMPKERFSAEFPKEGPSILRIQQVVRGDSAAYFCASSPPSRGGETQYFGPGTRLLVL.

The chain joins TRBV7-2 to TRBJ2-7; perhaps TRBD2 as D (6 bases). Germline lookup yields CDR1 SGHTA and CDR2 FQGNSA. V gave up 3 bases and J gave up 2 bases, with 14 bases separating them. The CDR3 sequence is 15 residues long. CDR3 sequence: CASSFLVAAAYEQYF. In DNA form, the CDR3 reads TGTGCCAGCAGCTTTCTGGTAGCGGCAGCCTACGAGCAGTACTTC.

The genes are TRBV10-3 and TRBJ2-7; the D gene is possibly TRBD2 (7 bases). The CDR3 has 20 residues. Germline V gene sequence: CDR1 ENHRY, CDR2 SYGVKD. Deletions cut 0 bases from V and 5 bases from J, with 29 bases between. In DNA, the CDR3 is TGTGCCATCAGTGAGTCAAGAACAGGGACCTTTCGGGCGGGAGAGGACGAGCAGTACTTC. Translated: CAISESRTGTFRAGEDEQYF.

The chain employs TRBV28 and TRBJ2-5; tentative D call: TRBD2 (7 bases). The CDR3 is 15 amino acids. The V gene's germline CDR1 is MDHEN and CDR2 SYDVKM. Trimming took 3 bases from V and 4 from J, leaving 15 bases between them. The CDR3 region has the DNA TGTGCCAGCAGTTTGTGGTCTCGGGGGGCAGAGACCCAGTACTTC. Its protein is CASSLWSRGAETQYF.

The chain carries TRBV30 and TRBJ2-4, with D perhaps TRBD2 (7 bases). The V end lost 0 bases, the J end lost 1 base, and 16 bases lay between the germline ends. This CDR3 contains 17 residues. The germline CDR1 and CDR2 sequences are GTSNPN and SVGIG (reference sequence). CDR3 nucleotides: TGTGCCTGGAGTGTACTTTCGGGGGGCAATGCCAAAAACATTCAGTACTTC. Amino acid sequence: CAWSVLSGGNAKNIQYF.

This clone rates as large (0.1 to 1%). The gene calls are TRBV18 and TRBJ2-1; D is ambiguous. The length of the CDR3 is 14 residues. From germline, CDR1 is KGHSH and CDR2 LQKENI. V lost 2 bases, J lost 5 bases, and 10 bases lay in between. The CDR3 here is CASSPEARDNEQFF. The DNA of the CDR3 is TGTGCCAGCTCACCAGAGGCGCGAGACAATGAGCAGTTCTTC. The whole variable domain, filled in from reference TRBV18 and TRBJ2-1, reads NAGVMQNPRHLVRRRGQEARLRCSPMKGHSHVYWYRQLPEEGLKFMVYLQKENIIDESGMPKERFSAEFPKEGPSILRIQQVVRGDSAAYFCASSPEARDNEQFFGPGTRLTVL.

This sequence joins TRBV30 and TRBJ1-5, with D maybe TRBD1 (5 bases). Germline V gene data show CDR1 as GTSNPN and CDR2 as SVGIG (reference sequence). With 2 bases removed from V and 0 bases from J, the gap between germline ends came to 20 bases. The CDR3 is 18 amino acids. The CDR3 loop reads CAWSRGGLGIGSNQPQHF. In nucleotides, the CDR3 is TGTGCCTGGAGTAGGGGAGGGTTAGGGATAGGTAGCAATCAGCCCCAGCATTTT.

The chain links TRBV5-3 to TRBJ2-2; TRBD1 matches at 8 bases. TRBV5-3 is an open reading frame, and its role is uncertain. V lost 5 bases, J lost 7 bases, and 13 bases stayed unmatched. This CDR3 has 16 residues. In DNA form, the CDR3 reads TGTGCCAGAAGGATTCTAGACAGGGGTAGTGACGGGGAGCTGTTTTTT. It yields the protein CARRILDRGSDGELFF.

This clone was seen only a few times. CDR3 nucleotides: TGTGCCAGCAGCCCTAGCGGGAGCCAGTACAATGAGCAGTTCTTC. Translating gives CASSPSGSQYNEQFF. The chain joins TRBV7-2 to TRBJ2-1; 10 nucleotides agree with TRBD2. Looked up from germline, CDR1 is SGHTA and CDR2 is FQGNSA. The trim removed 5 bases at V and 4 bases at J, leaving 5 bases unmatched. The CDR3 spans 15 residues.

The chain uses TRBV7-3 and TRBJ2-5, with 8 bases lining up with TRBD2. Looked up from germline, CDR1 is SGHTA and CDR2 is FQGTGA. This CDR3 is built from 18 residues. V dropped 5 bases and J dropped 5; count of bases not matched to a gene: 19. DNA of the CDR3: TGTGCCAGCAGCCTACGACCCTGGGGGAGCGGGAGTTCTGAGACCCAGTACTTC. Its translation is CASSLRPWGSGSSETQYF.

This clone showed up just a few times. The chain is built from TRBV6-1 and TRBJ2-4; possibly TRBD1 or TRBD2 for D (6 bases each). CDR3 length: 18 residues. Looked up from germline, CDR1 is MNHNS and CDR2 is SASEGT. V lost 2 bases and J 2 bases, leaving 19 bases between the germline ends. CDR3 in DNA: TGTGCCAGCAGTGAATTCGTGGGGGGCCCACAAACCAAAAACATTCAGTACTTC. Protein product: CASSEFVGGPQTKNIQYF.

This sequence joins TRBV18 and TRBJ1-1, with D unresolved. Trimming pared 0 bases from V and 14 bases from J, leaving 13 bases between. This CDR3 comprises 12 residues. Germline CDR1 and CDR2: KGHSH and LQKENI. CDR3: CASSPPKGESFF. For the CDR3, the DNA is TGTGCCAGCTCACCACCGAAGGGAGAGTCCTTCTTT.